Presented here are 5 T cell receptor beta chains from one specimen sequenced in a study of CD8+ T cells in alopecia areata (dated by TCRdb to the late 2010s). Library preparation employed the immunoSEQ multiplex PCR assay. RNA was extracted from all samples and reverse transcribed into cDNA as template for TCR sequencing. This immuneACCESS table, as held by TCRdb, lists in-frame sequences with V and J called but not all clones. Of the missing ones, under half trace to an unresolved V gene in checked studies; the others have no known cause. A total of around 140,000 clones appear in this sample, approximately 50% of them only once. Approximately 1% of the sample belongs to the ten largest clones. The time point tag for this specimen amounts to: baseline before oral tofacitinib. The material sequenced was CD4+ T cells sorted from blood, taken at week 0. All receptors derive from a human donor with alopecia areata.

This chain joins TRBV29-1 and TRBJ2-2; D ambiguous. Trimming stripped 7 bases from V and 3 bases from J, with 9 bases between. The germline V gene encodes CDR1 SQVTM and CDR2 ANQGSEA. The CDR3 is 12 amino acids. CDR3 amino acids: CSAHNYTGELFF. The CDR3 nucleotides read TGCAGCGCACACAATTACACCGGGGAGCTGTTTTTT.

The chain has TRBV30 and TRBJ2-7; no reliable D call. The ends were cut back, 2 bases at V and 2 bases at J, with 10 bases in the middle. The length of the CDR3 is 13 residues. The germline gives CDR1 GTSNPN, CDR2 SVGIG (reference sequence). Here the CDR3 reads CAWSSSSAYEQYF. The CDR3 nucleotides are TGTGCCTGGAGTAGTAGCTCAGCCTACGAGCAGTACTTC.

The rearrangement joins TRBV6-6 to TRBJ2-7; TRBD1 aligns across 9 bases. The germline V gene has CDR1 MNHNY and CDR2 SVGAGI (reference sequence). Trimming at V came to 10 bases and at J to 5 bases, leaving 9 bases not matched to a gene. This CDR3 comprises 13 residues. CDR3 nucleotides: TGTGCCACTCTCGGGACAGGGTCTAACGAGCAGTACTTC. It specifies CATLGTGSNEQYF.

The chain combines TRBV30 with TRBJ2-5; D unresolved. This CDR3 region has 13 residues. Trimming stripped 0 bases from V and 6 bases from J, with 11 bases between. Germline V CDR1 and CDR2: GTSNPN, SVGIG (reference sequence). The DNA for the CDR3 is TGTGCCTGGAGTGTGTCGTGGCGACAGACCCAGTACTTC. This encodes CAWSVSWRQTQYF. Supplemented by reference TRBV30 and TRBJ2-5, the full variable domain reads SQTIHQWPATLVQPVGSPLSLECTVEGTSNPNLYWYRQAAGRGLQLLFYSVGIGQISSEVPQNLSASRPQDRQFILSSKKLLLSDSGFYLCAWSVSWRQTQYFGPGTRLLVL.

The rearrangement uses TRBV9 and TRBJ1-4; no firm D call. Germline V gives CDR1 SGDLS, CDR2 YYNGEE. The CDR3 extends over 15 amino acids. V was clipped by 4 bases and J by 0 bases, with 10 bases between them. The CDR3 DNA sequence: TGTGCCAGCAGCCTCTCTCCCACAACTAATGAAAAACTGTTTTTT. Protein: CASSLSPTTNEKLFF.